This T cell receptor (beta chain) was profiled in a study of long-term antiretroviral therapy in people with HIV. Survey-level immunoSEQ v3.0 assays were run. Sequencing used immunoSEQ multiplex PCR; TCRdb keeps in-frame clones, though not all of them. The sample lists approximately 33,000 clones; roughly 85% were seen once. The V gene lost 6 bases and the J gene lost 0 bases, with 6 bases spanning the gap. The CDR3 sequence is 14 residues long. CDR1 is LGHNA and CDR2 is YNFKEQ in the germline V gene. As for this clone: Its antigen is not known.

Study-level points and caveats: Clones that had undergone expansion before ART dominated the repertoire at all time points.

This sequence originates from a man between 18 and 35 years old with HIV. The chain links TRBV4-2 to TRBJ2-6; unclear D gene. The sample here was unsorted PBMCs, taken 0.8 years before starting antiretroviral therapy. CDR3 loop: CASRADSGANVLTF. The CDR3 coding sequence is TGTGCCAGCAGGGCCGACTCTGGGGCCAACGTCCTGACTTTC.